This TCR beta chain was captured by sequencing in a study of cytomegalovirus exposure and HLA in healthy donors. About the research overall: From 150 million to 200 million T cells, an earlier analysis saw under 140 million unique TCR beta sequences.

This clone was counted a single time. Antigen: not known. V was clipped by 4 bases and J by 1 base; unmatched bases: 0. This CDR3 contains 14 residues. Germline V gene lookup returns CDR1 GTSNPN and CDR2 SVGIG (reference sequence). Study-wide findings and caveats: Sequencing depth roughly uniform across donors was assumed in presence/absence analyses. A later analysis revealed that TCR association rates differed between HLA loci, peaking at DRB1 and bottoming out at HLA-C.

The study ran its PCR with 60 Vbeta and 13 Jbeta primers. As originally analysed: An analysis that came later counted 77 million or so unique TCR beta chains, approximately 12 million shared. Generated by immunoSEQ multiplex PCR, the TCRdb table keeps only in-frame clones and is missing some. The DNA gave D and trimming, while V, J and clone size come from that table. The top ten hold approximately 2.9% of the sample, which has 170,000 or so clones, about 69% seen once. Sequences were obtained from PBMCs. The chain has TRBV30 and TRBJ2-2; 10 positions agree with TRBD2. The sequence was collected from a male donor in good health and CMV-seronegative. The CDR3 nucleotides are TGTGCCTGGACTAGCGGGAGGAACACCGGGGAGCTGTTTTTT. As protein: CAWTSGRNTGELFF.